Each of the 10 T cell receptor beta chains below was sequenced from the same sample in a study of graft-versus-host responses after intestinal transplantation. The data were produced by immunoSEQ multiplex PCR, yet TCRdb's version contains in-frame clones alone and is incomplete. Counted here are just over 7,500 clones, around 72% occurring once; the ten biggest clones make up over 9.5%. Graft tissue processing released intraepithelial and lamina propria lymphocytes. The material was ileum tissue, obtained approximately 31 weeks after intestinal transplant. Receptors were obtained from a human patient who received an intestinal transplant, so some T cells may come from the graft donor.

The chain is built from TRBV5-1 and TRBJ2-7; 11 positions match TRBD1. CDR3 length: 17 residues. V lost 1 base, J lost 0 bases, and 6 bases stayed unmatched. CDR1 SGHRS and CDR2 YFSETQ come from the germline V gene. This CDR3 is CASSLWTGGGSSYEQYF. The CDR3 bases are TGCGCCAGCAGCTTGTGGACAGGGGGCGGAAGCTCCTACGAGCAGTACTTC.

The rearrangement joins TRBV2 to TRBJ2-2; TRBD1 aligns across 10 bases. J lost 6 bases, V lost 7 bases, and 5 bases had no gene match. The CDR3 runs to 14 residues. Germline V CDR1 and CDR2: SNHLY, FYNNEI. The CDR3 nucleotides read TGTGCCAGCAACCGACAGGGGGCCTCCGGGGAGCTGTTTTTT. Its translation: CASNRQGASGELFF.

This clone was counted only a few times. V and J are TRBV6-5 and TRBJ1-2; weak D call: TRBD1 (6 bases). Germline CDR1 reads MNHEY; CDR2 reads SVGAGI. Deletions cut 0 bases from V and 4 bases from J, with 6 bases between. This CDR3 comprises 13 residues. The CDR3 reads CASSYSGGYGYTF. CDR3 sequence (DNA): TGTGCCAGCAGTTACTCAGGGGGCTATGGCTACACCTTC.

This clone was observed a few times. The CDR3 bases are TGTGCCACCAGCAGAGATCTGGGACAGGGCATTGAGCAGTTCTTC. Its translation is CATSRDLGQGIEQFF. The chain has TRBV15 and TRBJ2-1; 9 bases line up with TRBD1. The junction had 6 bases not matched to a gene; V was cut back by 0 bases and J by 9 bases. The CDR3 is 15 amino acids. Germline loops: CDR1 LNHNV, CDR2 YYDKDF (reference sequence).

A few counts support this clone. The J gene is TRBJ1-2, the V gene TRBV28; TRBD1 matches at 8 bases. Germline CDR1 reads MDHEN; CDR2 reads SYDVKM. V dropped 2 bases and J dropped 6; count of bases not matched to a gene: 2. CDR3 length: 13 amino acids. The CDR3 DNA reads TGTGCCAGCAGTTTACTCAGGGGGCATGGCTACACCTTC. This encodes CASSLLRGHGYTF.

The table lists this clone with a few counts. The chain couples TRBV6-1 to TRBJ2-3; no firm D call. The CDR3 has 13 residues. Germline V gives CDR1 MNHNS, CDR2 SASEGT. Trimming left V 6 bases short and J 6 bases short, with 13 bases between. In nucleotides, the CDR3 is TGTGCCAGCAGAAACTCAGAACAGGATACGCAGTATTTT. It specifies CASRNSEQDTQYF.

This clone was counted once. The chain combines TRBV19 with TRBJ1-3; D gene ambiguous. The ends were cut back, 6 bases at V and 9 bases at J, with 21 bases in the middle. CDR1 and CDR2 from the germline V gene are LNHDA and SQIVND (reference sequence). This CDR3 has 15 residues. CDR3 residues: CASSDIRTVAGTIYF. The CDR3 bases are TGTGCCAGTAGCGATATAAGGACCGTCGCGGGCACCATATATTTT.

V gene TRBV28 combines with J gene TRBJ1-3; the D is unclear. With 5 bases removed from V and 1 base from J, the gap between germline ends came to 9 bases. CDR1 and CDR2 (germline): MDHEN, SYDVKM. This CDR3 has 14 residues. The CDR3 DNA follows: TGTGCCAGCAGTCGGACTGTTTCTGGAAACACCATATATTTT. This gives the protein CASSRTVSGNTIYF. The variable domain in full, with the rest retrieved from reference TRBV28 and TRBJ1-3, is DVKVTQSSRYLVKRTGEKVFLECVQDMDHENMFWYRQDPGLGLRLIYFSYDVKMKEKGDIPEGYSVSREKKERFSLILESASTNQTSMYLCASSRTVSGNTIYFGEGSWLTVV.

The chain has TRBV7-2 and TRBJ2-3; TRBD2 might be the D (5 bases). The CDR3 consists of 16 residues. Between the trimmed V and J ends, which lost 3 bases and 0 bases, there was a span of 13 bases. Germline values: CDR1 SGHTA, CDR2 FQGNSA. The CDR3 DNA follows: TGTGCCAGCAGCTTTGGGTGGACTGCTAGCACAGATACGCAGTATTTT. Its protein product is CASSFGWTASTDTQYF.

The chain recombines TRBV19 with TRBJ1-6, with TRBD1 matching 9 bases. This CDR3 has 15 residues. The V and J ends lost 5 bases and 10 bases, in that order; junction bases with no gene match: 9. CDR1 LNHDA and CDR2 SQIVND come from the germline V gene (reference sequence). The DNA for the CDR3 is TGTGCCAGTAGTGGAGGGACAGGGTCTAGATCACCCCTCCACTTT. It is translated as CASSGGTGSRSPLHF.